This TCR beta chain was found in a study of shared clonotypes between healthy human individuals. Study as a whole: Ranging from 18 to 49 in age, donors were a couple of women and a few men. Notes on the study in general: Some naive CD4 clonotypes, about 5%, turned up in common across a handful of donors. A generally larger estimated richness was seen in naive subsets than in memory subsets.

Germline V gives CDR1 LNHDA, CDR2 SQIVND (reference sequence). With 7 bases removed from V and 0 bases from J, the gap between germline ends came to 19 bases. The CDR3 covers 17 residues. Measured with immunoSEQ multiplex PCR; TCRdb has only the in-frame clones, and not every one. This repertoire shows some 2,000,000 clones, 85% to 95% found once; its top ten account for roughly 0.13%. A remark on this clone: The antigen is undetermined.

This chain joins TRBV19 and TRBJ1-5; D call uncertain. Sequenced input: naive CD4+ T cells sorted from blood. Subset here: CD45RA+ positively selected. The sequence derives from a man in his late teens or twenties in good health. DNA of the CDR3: TGTGCCAGTAAACGGACTAGCCAGTACAGTAGCAATCAGCCCCAGCATTTT. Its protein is CASKRTSQYSSNQPQHF.